This T cell receptor beta chain was sequenced during a study of beta chain features in type 1 diabetes. Purity (above 95%) was reached by all sorted populations. The CDR3 has 14 amino acids. V lost 5 bases to trimming and J lost 2 bases, with 11 bases between them. Germline loops: CDR1 SEHNR, CDR2 FQNEAQ (reference sequence). This clone appeared a few times. Its specificity is not known. The authors reverse transcribed all of the isolated RNA, so sequencing captured expressed TCRB transcripts. Clones were sequenced by immunoSEQ multiplex PCR, and TCRdb holds only the in-frame ones, with some missing. Of some 660,000 clones listed, roughly 13% are singletons. Study-level points and caveats: Type 1 diabetes patients showed a moderate but significant shortening of TCRB CDR3s in all four CD4+ subsets. PCR might pick shorter templates more often, in the same way for patients and controls.

This clonotype was obtained from a man aged 18 to 29 with type 1 diabetes. The sample consisted of naive CD4+ T cells from blood. This chain links TRBV7-9 with TRBJ2-3, with D uncertain. CDR3 DNA sequence: TGTGCCAGCAGCAGCCAGGAATCCACAGATACGCAGTATTTT. This encodes CASSSQESTDTQYF.